This T cell receptor beta chain was documented in a study of T cell repertoires in ileal Crohn's disease. The overall study: Patients had a median roughly 8-year disease duration, and over 30% were active smokers. Thiopurines (about twelve) or anti-TNF agents (roughly 18) were given postoperatively to about half. Study-level results: Mucosal expansions were suggested to be mainly CD8 T cells. All patients with clonality above 26.8% had endoscopic recurrence.

Repertoires were generated with immunoSEQ multiplex PCR, while TCRdb's copy carries only in-frame clones and drops some. The sample lists around 17,000 clones; under 80% were seen once. CDR3 length: 16 amino acids. Deletions cut 0 bases from V and 5 bases from J, with 16 bases between. CDR1 SGHDN and CDR2 FVKESK come from the germline V gene. In the case of this clone: Its specificity is unknown.

The chain employs TRBV14 and TRBJ1-1; no clear D. The source of this sequence is an adult with Crohn's disease. The sequencing input was ileal tissue. The CDR3: CASSQDRSSSWTEAFF. CDR3 nucleotide sequence: TGTGCCAGCAGCCAAGATCGGTCTTCTTCGTGGACTGAAGCTTTCTTT.